A selection of T cell receptor beta chains follows, all from one sample in a study of cytomegalovirus exposure and HLA in healthy donors. The method was immunoSEQ multiplex PCR; TCRdb's version includes in-frame clones alone and lacks a portion of them. The sample has about 160,000 clones; approximately 80% are singletons. Sequences were obtained from PBMCs. The source is a woman aged 45-59 years in good health and CMV-seropositive. CDR3s leave out the opening cysteine and the closing phenylalanine or tryptophan.

>TRBV28|TRBJ1-6
ASTEGPNSPLH
>TRBV4-3|TRBJ1-5
ASSETGESNQPQH
>TRBV28|TRBJ2-1
ASSLWGQVNEQF
>TRBV4-1|TRBJ2-1
ASSYTPSPVRVNEQF
>TRBV30|TRBJ1-6
AWSLGQGESPLH
>TRBV5-4|TRBJ2-5
ASSFPERGTRTQY
>TRBV4-1|TRBJ1-2
ASSQVIRGQPNYGYT
>TRBV5-6|TRBJ1-2
ASSPQLGQDNYGYT
>TRBV7-9|TRBJ2-7
SSSLVAGGHSSYEQY
>TRBV28|TRBJ2-7
ASSLRSPPYEQY
>TRBV18|TRBJ1-1
ASSPGVAEAF
>TRBV7-9|TRBJ2-7
ASSFPAGGEEQY
>TRBV4-3|TRBJ2-4
ASSQGGPAGDLAKNIQY
>TRBV7-9|TRBJ1-2
ASSLIDGYT
>TRBV9|TRBJ1-1
ASSVGGSMNTEAF
>TRBV27|TRBJ2-1
ASRGLGNEQF
>TRBV4-1|TRBJ1-1
ASSYRAGNTEAF
>TRBV28|TRBJ1-4
ASSPAQGARSNEKLF
>TRBV7-6|TRBJ1-2
ASSPSNRVVNGYT
>TRBV28|TRBJ1-2
ASSPLRQGRGYT
>TRBV28|TRBJ1-1
ASSITGQGAMNTEAF
>TRBV29-1|TRBJ2-1
SVEGRERRNEQF
>TRBV9|TRBJ1-2
APVPLYGYT
>TRBV11-3|TRBJ1-6
ATRGGRFSSYNSPLH
>TRBV18|TRBJ1-5
ASSPRSGDQPQH
>TRBV30|TRBJ1-2
AWSVRGAASLGWT
>TRBV30|TRBJ1-2
AWSRQGYGYT
>TRBV7-9|TRBJ1-2
ASSLAGGTNYGYT
>TRBV6-5|TRBJ2-5
ASSRLVFAQETQY
>TRBV7-2|TRBJ2-2
ASSLEGLLNTGELF
>TRBV5-1|TRBJ2-6
ASSFPGGTVNVLT
>TRBV2|TRBJ1-3
ASSPWAGADTIY
>TRBV7-2|TRBJ2-5
ASSLGLQQETQY
>TRBV5-4|TRBJ1-1
ASSLVGQGVGAF
>TRBV5-4|TRBJ2-5
ASSLAQAQETQY
>TRBV2|TRBJ2-1
ASSVGLAETEQF
>TRBV11-2|TRBJ1-1
ASSPIGVVTEAF
>TRBV9|TRBJ2-1
ASSEGGTSYNEQF
>TRBV30|TRBJ1-1
AWSQQGPTEAF
>TRBV9|TRBJ2-5
ASSVDQLRGTQY
>TRBV19|TRBJ1-2
ASITTDGYT
>TRBV9|TRBJ2-5
ASSVGRTGVETQY
>TRBV27|TRBJ2-3
ASRLGVAADGDTQY
>TRBV2|TRBJ1-2
ASRTDNYGYT
>TRBV7-3|TRBJ2-5
GGGTQY
>TRBV5-6|TRBJ1-2
ASSLGAGGGYGYT
>TRBV28|TRBJ2-1
ASSGHRGSYNEQF
>TRBV28|TRBJ1-6
ASSPPRGVNSPLH
>TRBV7-8|TRBJ1-5
ATTPRPGDQPQH
>TRBV19|TRBJ1-2
ASNRGMPKYGYT